Listed here are 17 T cell receptor beta chains from one sample, sequenced in a study of cytomegalovirus exposure and HLA in healthy donors. The table came from immunoSEQ multiplex PCR; TCRdb's copy has only in-frame clones and leaves some out. The sample yields 120,000 to 150,000 clones, around 90% seen once. Sequenced: PBMCs. Source of these receptors: a man aged 18-30 years in good health and CMV-seropositive.

About this clone: One junction end does not reproduce the germline sequence, and a read error may be involved. Here the CDR3 DNA reads TGTGCCAGCAGTAGCGGATCCCAAGAAACCCAGTACTTC. It is translated as CASSSGSQETQYF. This chain links TRBV2 with TRBJ2-5; maybe TRBD2 (5 bases). This CDR3 has 13 residues. Per the germline V gene, CDR1 is SNHLY and CDR2 is FYNNEI.

This clone was detected only once. The J gene is TRBJ1-6, the V gene TRBV14, with D possibly TRBD1 on 5 matching bases. Trimming took off 4 bases at V and 0 bases at J, with 7 bases between the two ends. This CDR3 spans 15 amino acids. Germline V lookup: CDR1 SGHDN, CDR2 FVKESK. The CDR3 is CASSLGGSYNSPLHF. The CDR3 nucleotides are TGTGCCAGCAGCCTCGGGGGCTCCTATAATTCACCCCTCCACTTT.

V is TRBV9 and J is TRBJ2-3; 8 nucleotides align to TRBD2. CDR1 is SGDLS, CDR2 YYNGEE, per germline. The CDR3 has 15 amino acids. V lost 3 bases to trimming and J lost 0 bases; unmatched junction nucleotides: 3. The CDR3 region has the DNA TGTGCCAGCAGCGAGGGCGGGGGGAGCACAGATACGCAGTATTTT. Its translation is CASSEGGGSTDTQYF.

The chain uses TRBV15 and TRBJ2-2, with TRBD1 matching over 8 bases. Germline CDR1 is LNHNV and CDR2 is YYDKDF (reference sequence). This CDR3 region has 15 residues. V was pared by 3 bases and J by 5 bases, with 5 bases of the junction left unmatched. CDR3: CATSSHRGTTGELFF. The CDR3 bases are TGTGCCACCAGCAGCCACAGGGGGACTACCGGGGAGCTGTTTTTT.

The chain joins TRBV4-1 to TRBJ1-1; D not certain. The CDR3 is made up of 17 amino acids. Trimming removed 3 bases at V and 8 bases at J, with 25 bases between. Germline CDR1 is MGHRA and CDR2 is YSYEKL. This CDR3 reads CASSQISFSFGKGEAFF. The CDR3 DNA is TGCGCCAGCAGCCAGATTTCCTTTTCTTTCGGGAAAGGAGAAGCTTTCTTT.

This chain uses TRBV14 with TRBJ1-1; 9 bases fit TRBD1. Germline CDR1 reads SGHDN; CDR2 reads FVKESK. The junction had 4 bases not matched to a gene; V was cut back by 1 base and J by 10 bases. CDR3 length: 13 residues. CDR3 sequence reads: CASSQVPTGGAFF. Written as DNA, the CDR3 is TGTGCCAGCAGCCAAGTTCCGACAGGGGGAGCTTTCTTT.

The chain combines TRBV5-4 with TRBJ2-4, with a possible D match to TRBD2 (5 bases). The CDR3 is 14 amino acids. Germline V lookup: CDR1 SGHNT, CDR2 YYREEE (reference sequence). V was clipped by 5 bases and J by 3 bases, with 12 bases between them. The CDR3 region is CASSQTGVKNIQYF. The CDR3 nucleotides read TGTGCCAGCAGTCAAACCGGGGTCAAAAACATTCAGTACTTC.

The V gene is TRBV9, the J gene TRBJ2-2, with a weak D call TRBD2 (6 bases). Germline V gene sequence: CDR1 SGDLS, CDR2 YYNGEE. V gave up 4 bases and J gave up 4 bases, with 20 bases separating them. This CDR3 is built from 17 residues. CDR3 amino acids: CASSTITMRGGTGELFF. The CDR3 DNA reads as TGTGCCAGCAGCACTATAACGATGAGGGGAGGCACCGGGGAGCTGTTTTTT.

The chain combines TRBV27 with TRBJ2-5; 8 bases match TRBD2. CDR3 length: 16 amino acids. Germline trimming cut 0 bases from V and 5 bases from J; bases unmatched to any gene: 8. The germline V gene encodes CDR1 MNHEY and CDR2 SMNVEV (reference sequence). Here the CDR3 DNA reads TGTGCCAGCAGTTTATCGAGCGGGGGATTGGGGGAGACCCAGTACTTC. The encoded protein is CASSLSSGGLGETQYF.

The rearrangement joins TRBV5-4 to TRBJ2-5, with D perhaps TRBD2 (6 bases). The CDR3 length is 17 residues. Germline CDR1 is SGHNT and CDR2 is YYREEE (reference sequence). Trimming removed 0 bases from V and 4 bases from J, with 19 bases in between. CDR3 DNA sequence: TGTGCCAGCAGCTTGGGGGTCGTTAGCGGACGGTTAGAGACCCAGTACTTC. Residues: CASSLGVVSGRLETQYF. The full variable domain, its missing parts supplied by reference TRBV5-4 and TRBJ2-5, is ETGVTQSPTHLIKTRGQQVTLRCSSQSGHNTVSWYQQALGQGPQFIFQYYREEENGRGNFPPRFSGLQFPNYSSELNVNALELDDSALYLCASSLGVVSGRLETQYFGPGTRLLVL.

The chain carries TRBV5-6 and TRBJ2-7; possibly TRBD2 for D (5 bases). Trimming took 0 bases from V and 2 from J, leaving 9 bases between them. Germline CDR1 and CDR2: SGHDT and YYEEEE. The CDR3 consists of 14 residues. CDR3 sequence (DNA): TGTGCCAGCAGCTTGGCGGGGTTCACCTACGAGCAGTACTTC. It yields the protein CASSLAGFTYEQYF.

The CDR3 nucleotides are TGCGCCAGCAGTGAGGGGGGAGCGGGAGACTCACGAGAGCAGTACTTC. Protein: CASSEGGAGDSREQYF. The V gene is TRBV10-1, the J gene TRBJ2-7, with 8 bases matching TRBD2. The J segment lost 7 bases and the V segment lost 2 bases, leaving 13 bases of the junction unmatched. Per the germline V gene, CDR1 is WNHNN and CDR2 is SYGVQD (reference sequence). The CDR3 has 16 amino acids.

J is TRBJ2-5 and V is TRBV13, with a possible D match to TRBD1 (5 bases). The germline V and J ends were trimmed by 2 bases and 5 bases, with 18 bases remaining between them. In germline, CDR1 is PRHDT, CDR2 FYEKMQ (reference sequence). CDR3 size: 16 residues. The CDR3 DNA reads as TGTGCCAGCAGCTTAATTGCAGGGCCCAGAAGGGAGACCCAGTACTTC. It specifies CASSLIAGPRRETQYF.

This chain joins TRBV6-6 and TRBJ2-7, with unresolved D. CDR3 length: 13 residues. V lost 5 bases to trimming and J lost 3 bases, with 11 bases between them. From germline, CDR1 is MNHNY and CDR2 SVGAGI (reference sequence). CDR3 sequence reads: CASSTFTGYEQYF. CDR3 DNA sequence: TGTGCCAGCAGTACGTTTACGGGCTACGAGCAGTACTTC.

The V gene is TRBV28, the J gene TRBJ1-3, with 9 bases matching TRBD1. The CDR3 sequence is 17 residues long. V dropped 6 bases and J dropped 0; count of bases not matched to a gene: 9. CDR1 MDHEN and CDR2 SYDVKM come from the germline V gene. CDR3 nucleotide sequence: TGTGCCAGCAGGCCTGCGGGACAGGGTTTCTCTGGAAACACCATATATTTT. As protein: CASRPAGQGFSGNTIYF.

This clone has a handful of counts. At one boundary the junction diverges from the germline segment, which might be a read error. For the CDR3, the DNA is TGTGCCTCGAGTCGGGGATGGACTGAAGCTTTCTTT. Its translation: CASSRGWTEAFF. The V gene is TRBV30, the J gene TRBJ1-1; D unresolved. The CDR3 loop spans 12 amino acids. CDR1 and CDR2 (germline): GTSNPN, SVGIG (reference sequence). Full variable domain (missing parts from reference TRBV30 and TRBJ1-1): SQTIHQWPATLVQPVGSPLSLECTVEGTSNPNLYWYRQAAGRGLQLLFYSVGIGQISSEVPQNLSASRPQDRQFILSSKKLLLSDSGFYLCASSRGWTEAFFGQGTRLTVV.

The chain joins TRBV14 to TRBJ2-1; 14 bases fit TRBD2. Per germline, CDR1 SGHDN and CDR2 FVKESK. The CDR3 has 15 amino acids. V trimming: 3 bases; J trimming: 6 bases; junction bases outside the gene matches: 1. The CDR3, as DNA: TGTGCCAGCAGCCAGGGACTAGCGGGAGCCAATGAGCAGTTCTTC. This codes for CASSQGLAGANEQFF.